This T cell receptor (beta chain) was retrieved from a study of blood T cell repertoires in COVID-19. The data were produced by immunoSEQ multiplex PCR, yet TCRdb's version contains in-frame clones alone and is incomplete. The sample carries roughly 190,000 clones, roughly four fifths recorded once. The ends lost 1 base at V and 1 base at J; junction bases unmatched: 0. CDR3 length equals 14 residues. Germline CDR1 and CDR2: MGHRA and YSYEKL. The receptor's source is a woman in her fifties or sixties with acute or convalescent COVID-19. The V call is TRBV4-1, the J call TRBJ1-1; 7 nucleotides agree with TRBD1. The sample consisted of peripheral blood. CDR3 in DNA: TGCGCCAGCAGCCAAGGACAGGGGAACACTGAAGCTTTCTTT. It is translated as CASSQGQGNTEAFF.